A single TCR beta chain is shown here with its context. Investigators reverse transcribed all isolated RNA, so they sequenced expressed TCRB transcripts. Data came from immunoSEQ multiplex PCR; TCRdb stores just in-frame clones and leaves some out. The sample includes under 150,000 clones, less than 8.5% seen only once; the top ten take about 1.4%. This CDR3 contains 14 residues. Germline values: CDR1 LNHDA, CDR2 SQIVND (reference sequence). V shed 3 bases, J shed 3 bases, and the junction held 4 bases outside the gene matches. The data originate from a study of beta chain features in type 1 diabetes.

The sample consisted of central memory CD4+ T cells from blood. The clonotype was recovered from a woman aged 30 to 39 in good health. The chain has TRBV19 and TRBJ2-5; TRBD1 aligns across 7 bases. For the CDR3, the DNA is TGTGCCAGTAGTATCATCGGGACAGAAGAGACCCAGTACTTC. Its protein is CASSIIGTEETQYF.